Each of the 32 T cell receptor beta chains below was sequenced from the same sample in a study of a mutant IDH1 vaccine in newly diagnosed glioma. The antigens for these receptors are not known. Profiling relied on immunoSEQ multiplex PCR, and the TCRdb table lists in-frame clones only, not all of them. This sample has more than 55,000 clones, with 80% to 90% found just once. The time point is: week 35, safety follow-up. With topical imiquimod, each dose of the vaccine consisted of 300 ug of mutant IDH1 20-mer peptide. This specimen was PBMCs, taken from a glioma patient whose treatment included an IDH1 peptide vaccine. Receptor source: a man aged 30 to 45 with glioma.

The CDR3 loop reads CASSKRQGNTEAFF. The CDR3 DNA reads as TGTGCCAGCAGCAAGAGACAGGGAAACACTGAAGCTTTCTTT. The chain joins TRBV7-9 to TRBJ1-1; 7 nucleotides agree with TRBD1. This CDR3 has 14 residues. The junction had 5 bases not matched to a gene; V was cut back by 5 bases and J by 2 bases. Germline V gene data show CDR1 as SEHNR and CDR2 as FQNEAQ (reference sequence).

CDR3 protein: CASRNRGAGYTF. CDR3 sequence (DNA): TGTGCCAGCAGAAACAGGGGCGCTGGCTACACCTTC. J is TRBJ1-2 and V is TRBV7-8, with TRBD1 matching over 7 bases. V lost 6 bases to trimming and J lost 7 bases; unmatched junction nucleotides: 5. The CDR3 has 12 residues. From germline, CDR1 is SGHVS and CDR2 FQNEAQ. Combining the CDR3 with reference TRBV7-8 and TRBJ1-2 gives the whole variable domain GAGVSQSPRYKVAKRGQDVALRCDPISGHVSLFWYQQALGQGPEFLTYFQNEAQLDKSGLPSDRFFAERPEGSVSTLKIQRTQQEDSAVYLCASRNRGAGYTFGSGTRLTVV.

This clone has a handful of counts. The J gene is TRBJ1-1, the V gene TRBV7-9, with D possibly being TRBD1 (5 bases). This CDR3 contains 16 residues. V shed 0 bases and J shed 4 bases, with 15 bases lying between them. Germline V gene data show CDR1 as SEHNR and CDR2 as FQNEAQ (reference sequence). This chain's CDR3 is CASSLAAGWGTTEAFF. CDR3 DNA: TGTGCCAGCAGCTTAGCGGCAGGGTGGGGGACCACTGAAGCTTTCTTT.

The J gene is TRBJ2-1, the V gene TRBV9, with 11 bases aligning to TRBD2. The ends lost 4 bases at V and 7 bases at J; junction bases unmatched: 13. Germline assignment: CDR1 SGDLS and CDR2 YYNGEE. CDR3 size: 17 residues. CDR3 in DNA: TGTGCCAGCAGCCTGAACCCTCAGGGACTAGCGGTAAATGAGCAGTTCTTC. Amino acid sequence: CASSLNPQGLAVNEQFF.

This clone appeared once. The V call is TRBV6-5, the J call TRBJ1-2; weak D call: TRBD1 (6 bases). Trimming removed 2 bases from V and 3 bases from J, with 7 bases in between. There are 13 residues in the CDR3. Germline V gene data show CDR1 as MNHEY and CDR2 as SVGAGI. For the CDR3, the DNA is TGTGCCAGCAGTTACCGGACAGACTATGGCTACACCTTC. Its protein product is CASSYRTDYGYTF.

The chain joins TRBV25-1 to TRBJ1-5, with D perhaps matching TRBD1 (5 bases). The CDR3 sequence is 14 residues long. V was trimmed by 4 bases and J by 3 bases, leaving 10 bases between them. The germline gives CDR1 MGHDK, CDR2 SYGVNS. The CDR3 bases are TGTGCCAGCAGTGCAGGGACGTTCAATCAGCCCCAGCATTTT. It is translated as CASSAGTFNQPQHF.

The gene calls are TRBV7-6 and TRBJ2-7; a weak D match, TRBD1 (6 bases). CDR3 length equals 20 residues. Germline lookup yields CDR1 SGHVS and CDR2 FNYEAQ. V gave up 0 bases and J gave up 2 bases, with 26 bases separating them. CDR3 amino acids: CASSLAMRGHLKKGAYEQYF. The CDR3 nucleotides read TGTGCCAGCAGCTTAGCGATGAGGGGACACCTTAAGAAGGGGGCCTACGAGCAGTACTTC.

This clone was counted between two and nine times. DNA of the CDR3: TGTGCCAGCAGCGCCGCGGCTTTGGGAGACGCTTTCTTT. It codes for CASSAAALGDAFF. The genes are TRBV7-9 and TRBJ1-1; D is undetermined. The V and J ends lost 5 bases and 11 bases respectively, with 18 bases between them. The CDR3 runs to 13 residues. Looked up from germline, CDR1 is SEHNR and CDR2 is FQNEAQ (reference sequence).

The chain carries TRBV6-6 and TRBJ1-2; D is undetermined. This CDR3 spans 13 amino acids. Per germline, CDR1 MNHNY and CDR2 SVGAGI (reference sequence). Trimming took 5 bases from V and 7 from J, leaving 14 bases between them. The chain's CDR3 is CASSLPVESGYTF. CDR3 coding DNA: TGTGCCAGCAGTCTACCAGTGGAGAGTGGCTACACCTTC.

The CDR3 sequence is CASSFLQGDGYTF. The CDR3 DNA reads TGCGCCAGCAGCTTCCTACAGGGTGATGGCTACACCTTC. The V and J genes are TRBV5-1 and TRBJ1-2; TRBD1 might be the D (6 bases). CDR1 SGHRS and CDR2 YFSETQ come from the germline V gene. V dropped 2 bases and J dropped 6 bases, with 11 bases sitting between them. The CDR3 has 13 amino acids.

Turning to this clone: Relative to the germline gene, one junction end is altered; a read error may explain this. V gene TRBV2 combines with J gene TRBJ2-7, with a possible D match to TRBD1 (5 bases). This CDR3 comprises 13 residues. CDR1 is SNHLY and CDR2 is FYNNEI in the germline V gene. DNA for the CDR3: TGTGCCAGCAGTGGAACAGGTACCTACGAGCAGTGCTTC. Amino acid sequence: CASSGTGTYEQCF. The variable domain in full, completed from reference TRBV2 and TRBJ2-7, reads EPEVTQTPSHQVTQMGQEVILRCVPISNHLYFYWYRQILGQKVEFLVSFYNNEISEKSEIFDDQFSVERPDGSNFTLKIRSTKLEDSAMYFCASSGTGTYEQCFGPGTRLTVT.

This chain connects TRBV28 to TRBJ1-2; no reliable D call. Germline V gene sequence: CDR1 MDHEN, CDR2 SYDVKM. The V end lost 8 bases, the J end lost 0 bases, and 7 bases lay between the germline ends. CDR3 length: 12 residues. CDR3 amino acids: CASAETNYGYTF. As DNA, the CDR3 is TGTGCCAGCGCCGAAACTAACTATGGCTACACCTTC.

V gene TRBV4-1 combines with J gene TRBJ2-2, with TRBD1 as a possible D gene (5 bases). The CDR3 sequence is 16 residues long. V lost 0 bases and J lost 3, with 11 bases in between. The germline CDR1 and CDR2 sequences are MGHRA and YSYEKL. Here the CDR3 reads CASSQETRVDTGELFF. The CDR3 region has the DNA TGCGCCAGCAGCCAAGAGACCAGGGTGGACACCGGGGAGCTGTTTTTT.

This chain joins TRBV6-6 and TRBJ1-2; 9 bases are a match to TRBD1. Germline V lookup: CDR1 MNHNY, CDR2 SVGAGI (reference sequence). The CDR3 is 14 residues long. J gave up 4 bases and V 2 bases, and 2 bases lay outside the gene matches. The CDR3 sequence: CASSYGTGSYGYTF. CDR3 DNA sequence: TGTGCCAGCAGTTACGGGACAGGGAGCTATGGCTACACCTTC.

This chain connects TRBV5-5 to TRBJ1-6; D unclear. V was pared by 4 bases and J by 18 bases, with 26 bases between. Germline V gives CDR1 SGHKS, CDR2 YYEKEE (reference sequence). This CDR3 comprises 15 residues. The CDR3 loop reads CASSPSWRVGGSPHF. The CDR3 DNA reads TGTGCCAGCAGCCCGAGTTGGAGGGTGGGAGGGTCCCCCCACTTT.

This clone has more than one count but fewer than ten. The gene calls are TRBV28 and TRBJ1-5; 7 bases are shared with TRBD1. V was pared by 3 bases and J by 3 bases, with 5 bases of the junction left unmatched. The CDR3 runs to 15 residues. Per germline, CDR1 MDHEN and CDR2 SYDVKM. CDR3 sequence reads: CASSFTGAFNQPQHF. In DNA form, the CDR3 reads TGTGCCAGCAGTTTCACAGGGGCGTTCAATCAGCCCCAGCATTTT.

The chain couples TRBV5-5 to TRBJ2-6; 8 bases match TRBD1. With 4 bases clipped from V and 0 bases from J, the junction kept 12 bases outside the gene matches. There are 19 residues in the CDR3. CDR1 is SGHKS, CDR2 YYEKEE, per germline (reference sequence). DNA of the CDR3: TGTGCCAGCAGCATCCAGGGGGCCGGCCGACCCTCTGGGGCCAACGTCCTGACTTTC. It translates to CASSIQGAGRPSGANVLTF.

V is TRBV6-1 and J is TRBJ1-2; weak D call: TRBD1 (5 bases). Germline assignment: CDR1 MNHNS and CDR2 SASEGT. This CDR3 has 13 residues. Trimming took off 4 bases at V and 4 bases at J, with 10 bases between the two ends. DNA of the CDR3: TGTGCCAGCAGTGCCGAGGGGTCCTATGGCTACACCTTC. Its protein is CASSAEGSYGYTF.

The gene calls are TRBV5-1 and TRBJ1-2; TRBD1 matches at 10 bases. The CDR3 sequence is 16 residues long. CDR1 is SGHRS, CDR2 YFSETQ, per germline. The J segment lost 7 bases and the V segment lost 7 bases, leaving 16 bases of the junction unmatched. In DNA, the CDR3 is TGCGCCAGCGCCCCCCCCCGGGACAGGGGAAAATTTGGCTACACCTTC. Its translation: CASAPPRDRGKFGYTF.

The chain recombines TRBV4-1 with TRBJ1-1, with 7 nucleotides matching TRBD1. Germline trimming cut 5 bases from V and 3 bases from J; bases unmatched to any gene: 6. The germline gives CDR1 MGHRA, CDR2 YSYEKL. The CDR3 is made up of 14 amino acids. CDR3 sequence: CASSYRGGDTEAFF. CDR3 DNA: TGCGCCAGCAGCTACAGGGGAGGGGACACTGAAGCTTTCTTT.

This chain links TRBV19 with TRBJ1-1; D not resolved. The CDR3 has 13 amino acids. V lost 4 bases and J 0 bases, leaving 6 bases between the germline ends. CDR1 and CDR2 from the germline V gene are LNHDA and SQIVND (reference sequence). CDR3 residues: CASSTRLNTEAFF. The CDR3 nucleotides are TGTGCCAGTAGTACAAGGTTGAACACTGAAGCTTTCTTT.

The J gene is TRBJ1-2, the V gene TRBV19; TRBD1 matches 9 bases. The germline V gene has CDR1 LNHDA and CDR2 SQIVND (reference sequence). The CDR3 is 13 amino acids. V gave up 3 bases and J gave up 6 bases; unmatched junction bases: 2. The CDR3: CASSIGTGNGYTF. DNA of the CDR3: TGTGCCAGTAGTATTGGGACAGGGAATGGCTACACCTTC.

The chain carries TRBV4-1 and TRBJ2-3, with TRBD2 identical over 8 bases. The CDR3 runs 16 residues. Germline CDR1 MGHRA, CDR2 YSYEKL. V lost 0 bases, J lost 4 bases, and 6 bases stayed unmatched. The CDR3: CASSQEPSGGSDTQYF. The CDR3 coding sequence is TGCGCCAGCAGCCAAGAGCCGAGCGGGGGATCAGATACGCAGTATTTT.

The rearrangement links TRBV7-8 to TRBJ2-7, with a weak D call TRBD1 (6 bases). The CDR3 consists of 14 residues. The germline V and J ends were trimmed by 1 base and 3 bases, with 10 bases remaining between them. CDR1 SGHVS and CDR2 FQNEAQ come from the germline V gene. CDR3 DNA: TGTGCCAGCAGCTTAGAACAGGGTAGCTACGAGCAGTACTTC. This encodes CASSLEQGSYEQYF.

V is TRBV19 and J is TRBJ2-2; weak D call: TRBD1 (6 bases). This CDR3 has 15 residues. Per germline, CDR1 LNHDA and CDR2 SQIVND (reference sequence). V lost 2 bases and J 1 base, leaving 8 bases between the germline ends. Here the CDR3 DNA reads TGTGCCAGTAGTATAATGGGACAGAACACCGGGGAGCTGTTTTTT. Its translation: CASSIMGQNTGELFF.

The chain combines TRBV30 with TRBJ1-2; perhaps TRBD1 as D (6 bases). Germline V CDR1 and CDR2: GTSNPN, SVGIG (reference sequence). This CDR3 is built from 12 residues. With 2 bases removed from V and 3 bases from J, the gap between germline ends came to 7 bases. In nucleotides, the CDR3 is TGTGCCTGGAGTAACAGGGACTATGGCTACACCTTC. Its translation: CAWSNRDYGYTF.

This chain links TRBV2 with TRBJ2-2; 7 positions match TRBD1. The CDR3 runs 13 residues. The germline gives CDR1 SNHLY, CDR2 FYNNEI. The trim removed 2 bases at V and 7 bases at J, leaving 1 base unmatched. The CDR3 DNA reads as TGTGCCAGCAGTGAACAGGGGGACGGGGAGCTGTTTTTT. Translated: CASSEQGDGELFF.

The rearrangement links TRBV5-6 to TRBJ2-3, with 10 bases identical to TRBD2. V shed 0 bases and J 6 bases; nucleotides not matched to a gene: 7. Germline CDR1 and CDR2: SGHDT and YYEEEE. The CDR3 sequence is 16 residues long. The CDR3 reads CASSLESGGAGDTQYF. DNA for the CDR3: TGTGCCAGCAGCTTGGAGAGCGGGGGGGCCGGTGATACGCAGTATTTT. Variable domain in full (rest from reference TRBV5-6 and TRBJ2-3): DAGVTQSPTHLIKTRGQQVTLRCSPKSGHDTVSWYQQALGQGPQFIFQYYEEEERQRGNFPDRFSGHQFPNYSSELNVNALLLGDSALYLCASSLESGGAGDTQYFGPGTRLTVL.

The CDR3 DNA sequence: TGTGCCAGCAGCCTCGGGACTAGCGGGGGCTATGAGCAGTTCTTC. Translated, it gives CASSLGTSGGYEQFF. The chain combines TRBV6-5 with TRBJ2-1, with 14 bases fitting TRBD2. Germline V lookup: CDR1 MNHEY, CDR2 SVGAGI. V lost 6 bases and J lost 8; bases outside the gene matches: 6. This CDR3 has 15 residues.

This clone was counted only a few times. CDR3 loop: CASSDDPTGGNEKLFF. DNA for the CDR3: TGCGCCAGCAGTGATGATCCGACAGGAGGGAATGAAAAACTGTTTTTT. This sequence joins TRBV10-1 and TRBJ1-4; a weak D match, TRBD1 (6 bases). This CDR3 has 16 residues. With 3 bases removed from V and 5 bases from J, the gap between germline ends came to 16 bases. Germline lookup yields CDR1 WNHNN and CDR2 SYGVQD (reference sequence).

This chain uses TRBV5-4 with TRBJ2-7, with 8 positions matching TRBD1. With V trimmed by 2 bases and J by 5 bases, 12 bases remained unmatched. The V gene's germline CDR1 is SGHNT and CDR2 YYREEE (reference sequence). This CDR3 has 16 amino acids. CDR3 DNA: TGTGCCAGCAGCTTTAAGGTTCTGGACAGGGAGGACGAGCAGTACTTC. It yields the protein CASSFKVLDREDEQYF. Looking up the rest from reference TRBV5-4 and TRBJ2-7 gives the full variable domain: ETGVTQSPTHLIKTRGQQVTLRCSSQSGHNTVSWYQQALGQGPQFIFQYYREEENGRGNFPPRFSGLQFPNYSSELNVNALELDDSALYLCASSFKVLDREDEQYFGPGTRLTVT.

This chain uses TRBV28 with TRBJ1-6, with TRBD1 matching 9 bases. CDR1 is MDHEN and CDR2 is SYDVKM in the germline V gene. The CDR3 totals 14 residues. V lost 6 bases to trimming and J lost 7 bases; unmatched junction nucleotides: 4. The CDR3 is CASSPGTGNSPLHF. For the CDR3, the DNA is TGTGCCAGCAGCCCAGGGACAGGGAATTCACCCCTCCACTTT. The whole variable domain, filled in from reference TRBV28 and TRBJ1-6, reads DVKVTQSSRYLVKRTGEKVFLECVQDMDHENMFWYRQDPGLGLRLIYFSYDVKMKEKGDIPEGYSVSREKKERFSLILESASTNQTSMYLCASSPGTGNSPLHFGNGTRLTVT.